The text below deals with one T cell receptor beta chain. The antigen this receptor binds is unknown. No quality values exist for individual bases; no much larger clone is one base distant. The CDR3 regions of human TCRbeta chains were subjected to immunosequencing. The paper's data handling went like this. TCRs in the repertoires were matched against a reference library of SARS-CoV-2-specific TCRs that had been generated with the MIRA antigen-specificity platform. Breadth meant the fraction of unique TCRs that were SARS-CoV-2-associated, whereas depth meant the fraction of total T cells that were SARS-CoV-2-associated. Using the MIRA data, every spike-specific TCR was mapped to the spike region that the TCR reacted to and assigned to either a CD4 or a CD8 class. Log10-transformed breadth and depth values were compared by one-way ANOVA with Sidak's multiple comparisons tests. TCRdb obtained this table from immuneACCESS and retained in-frame rearrangements with V and J assigned. These tables miss some clones; where compared with another copy, unresolved V genes account for less than half of the shortfall, and the remainder is unexplained. From that table come the V and J calls and clone size; the DNA was used to work out D and trimming. Counted in this sample were about 180,000 clones; over 85% of them appeared once. The ten biggest clones cover about 1% of the sample.

The CDR3, cysteine through phenylalanine, is 14 amino acids long. The entry retains the CDR3 DNA only, 42 bases that are in frame from base 1. At the junction V is shortened by 5 bases and J by 11 bases; bases outside the gene matches: 6. Via the germline V gene, CDR1 is MNHEY and CDR2 SVGEGT. In light of the paper, this sample's time point label describes: about 28 days (+/-7) after the second vaccine dose. The treatment or condition label here, explained by the study, means: meningococcal conjugate vaccine given as trial control. Samples from vaccinated people were obtained from the UK trials COV001 and COV002, which included a single-blind randomized controlled phase 2/3 trial of AZD1222 (ChAdOx1 nCoV-19) in healthy adults. For TCRbeta chain sequencing, PBMC samples were collected from trial participants at day 0 and at day 28 after the second dose. This entry is derived from a study of T cell responses to AZD1222 COVID-19 vaccine (dated by TCRdb to the early 2020s). A note on the overall study: TCR sequencing was performed for 233 trial participants, of whom 207 were given two doses of AZD1222 and around 26 were given two doses of MenACWY control vaccine. Trial participants were enrolled into age subgroups of 18-55, 56-69 and 70-plus years, which contained approximately 150, 30 and 60 TCR-sequenced participants, respectively. General findings and caveats noted by the study authors: The whole spike protein was spanned by vaccine-associated CD4 TCRs, and dominant responses were seen in regions 160-218 and 743-854. No day 14 peak-response samples were available, so repertoires were characterized only after the peak T cell response. In the small 56-69-year group, the increase in depth fell short of significance, most likely because of low power. Spike-specific TCR breadth and depth rose significantly after two AZD1222 doses compared with day 0 and with MenACWY recipients. Nearly half of unique spike-specific TCRs reportedly recognized epitopes outside regions mutated in the B.1.351 and B.1.1.7 variants. Most participants were white British and females outnumbered males, and the authors suggested that clonal diversity may have been underestimated. Conclusions about previously exposed vaccinees were limited because only a handful of AZD1222 recipients were SARS-CoV-2 seropositive at baseline.

The origin of this receptor is an adult who received the MenACWY meningococcal vaccine as a control. The V and J segments used are TRBV6-2 or TRBV6-3 and TRBJ2-1; 13 bases in between match TRBD2. Source: peripheral blood, taken 28 days after the second dose of the MenACWY control vaccine. The DNA sequence is given as TGTGCCAGCAGTATAGGGACTAGCGGGGTTAAGCAGTTCTTC. The resulting protein is CASSIGTSGVKQFF.